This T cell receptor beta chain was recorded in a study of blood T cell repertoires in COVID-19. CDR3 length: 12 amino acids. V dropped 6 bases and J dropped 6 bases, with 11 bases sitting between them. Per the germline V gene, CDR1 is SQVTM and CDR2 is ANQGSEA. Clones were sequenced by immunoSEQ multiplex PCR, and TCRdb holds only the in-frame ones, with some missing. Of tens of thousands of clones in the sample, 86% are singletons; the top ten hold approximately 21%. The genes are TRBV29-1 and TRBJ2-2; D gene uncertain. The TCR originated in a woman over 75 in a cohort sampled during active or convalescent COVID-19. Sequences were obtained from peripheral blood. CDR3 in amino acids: CSVVSWPGELFF. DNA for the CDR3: TGCAGCGTGGTATCTTGGCCCGGGGAGCTGTTTTTT.